The clone carrying this T cell receptor beta chain has just one count. What it recognizes is unknown. These data originate in a study of cytomegalovirus exposure and HLA in healthy donors. Findings of the study overall: The productive fraction for most TCR beta V segments was about 87% or about 30% in an earlier analysis.

Germline values: CDR1 MGHRA, CDR2 YSYEKL. The CDR3 covers 17 residues. The junction had 9 bases not matched to a gene; V was cut back by 3 bases and J by 1 base. A multiplex PCR was run with 60 Vbeta primers and 13 Jbeta primers. Clones were sequenced by immunoSEQ multiplex PCR, and TCRdb holds only the in-frame ones, with some missing. The data hold around 200,000 clones, with around 79% observed a single time. Source material: PBMCs. The chain employs TRBV4-1 and TRBJ2-3, with 8 bases fitting TRBD2. The TCR originated in a girl aged 2-10 years in good health and CMV-seronegative. In DNA form, the CDR3 reads TGCGCCAGCAGCCAGGAACTGAGCGGGAGCGGCACAGATACGCAGTATTTT. Its translation is CASSQELSGSGTDTQYF.